This T cell receptor beta chain is drawn from a study of shared clonotypes between healthy human individuals. Generated by immunoSEQ multiplex PCR, the TCRdb table keeps only in-frame clones and is missing some. The sample yields roughly 2.1 million clones, approximately 94% seen once. Naive CD8 populations comprised CD45RO-negative cells positively selected for CCR7, excluding terminally differentiated effector memory CD45RA+ cells. Donors included only healthy HIV-negative adults lacking recent acute infections or vaccinations. This CDR3 spans 15 amino acids. Trimming stripped 2 bases from V and 1 base from J, with 11 bases between. Per germline, CDR1 SGHTA and CDR2 FQGTGA.

The specimen sequenced was naive CD8+ T cells from PBMCs. The chain couples TRBV7-3 to TRBJ2-5, with unresolved D. The sequence derives from a man aged 18 to 29 in good health. Some clones in this sample may be carry-over from other donors' samples. CDR3 in amino acids: CASSLRAEFQETQYF. The DNA for the CDR3 is TGTGCCAGCAGCTTACGGGCTGAATTCCAAGAGACCCAGTACTTC.